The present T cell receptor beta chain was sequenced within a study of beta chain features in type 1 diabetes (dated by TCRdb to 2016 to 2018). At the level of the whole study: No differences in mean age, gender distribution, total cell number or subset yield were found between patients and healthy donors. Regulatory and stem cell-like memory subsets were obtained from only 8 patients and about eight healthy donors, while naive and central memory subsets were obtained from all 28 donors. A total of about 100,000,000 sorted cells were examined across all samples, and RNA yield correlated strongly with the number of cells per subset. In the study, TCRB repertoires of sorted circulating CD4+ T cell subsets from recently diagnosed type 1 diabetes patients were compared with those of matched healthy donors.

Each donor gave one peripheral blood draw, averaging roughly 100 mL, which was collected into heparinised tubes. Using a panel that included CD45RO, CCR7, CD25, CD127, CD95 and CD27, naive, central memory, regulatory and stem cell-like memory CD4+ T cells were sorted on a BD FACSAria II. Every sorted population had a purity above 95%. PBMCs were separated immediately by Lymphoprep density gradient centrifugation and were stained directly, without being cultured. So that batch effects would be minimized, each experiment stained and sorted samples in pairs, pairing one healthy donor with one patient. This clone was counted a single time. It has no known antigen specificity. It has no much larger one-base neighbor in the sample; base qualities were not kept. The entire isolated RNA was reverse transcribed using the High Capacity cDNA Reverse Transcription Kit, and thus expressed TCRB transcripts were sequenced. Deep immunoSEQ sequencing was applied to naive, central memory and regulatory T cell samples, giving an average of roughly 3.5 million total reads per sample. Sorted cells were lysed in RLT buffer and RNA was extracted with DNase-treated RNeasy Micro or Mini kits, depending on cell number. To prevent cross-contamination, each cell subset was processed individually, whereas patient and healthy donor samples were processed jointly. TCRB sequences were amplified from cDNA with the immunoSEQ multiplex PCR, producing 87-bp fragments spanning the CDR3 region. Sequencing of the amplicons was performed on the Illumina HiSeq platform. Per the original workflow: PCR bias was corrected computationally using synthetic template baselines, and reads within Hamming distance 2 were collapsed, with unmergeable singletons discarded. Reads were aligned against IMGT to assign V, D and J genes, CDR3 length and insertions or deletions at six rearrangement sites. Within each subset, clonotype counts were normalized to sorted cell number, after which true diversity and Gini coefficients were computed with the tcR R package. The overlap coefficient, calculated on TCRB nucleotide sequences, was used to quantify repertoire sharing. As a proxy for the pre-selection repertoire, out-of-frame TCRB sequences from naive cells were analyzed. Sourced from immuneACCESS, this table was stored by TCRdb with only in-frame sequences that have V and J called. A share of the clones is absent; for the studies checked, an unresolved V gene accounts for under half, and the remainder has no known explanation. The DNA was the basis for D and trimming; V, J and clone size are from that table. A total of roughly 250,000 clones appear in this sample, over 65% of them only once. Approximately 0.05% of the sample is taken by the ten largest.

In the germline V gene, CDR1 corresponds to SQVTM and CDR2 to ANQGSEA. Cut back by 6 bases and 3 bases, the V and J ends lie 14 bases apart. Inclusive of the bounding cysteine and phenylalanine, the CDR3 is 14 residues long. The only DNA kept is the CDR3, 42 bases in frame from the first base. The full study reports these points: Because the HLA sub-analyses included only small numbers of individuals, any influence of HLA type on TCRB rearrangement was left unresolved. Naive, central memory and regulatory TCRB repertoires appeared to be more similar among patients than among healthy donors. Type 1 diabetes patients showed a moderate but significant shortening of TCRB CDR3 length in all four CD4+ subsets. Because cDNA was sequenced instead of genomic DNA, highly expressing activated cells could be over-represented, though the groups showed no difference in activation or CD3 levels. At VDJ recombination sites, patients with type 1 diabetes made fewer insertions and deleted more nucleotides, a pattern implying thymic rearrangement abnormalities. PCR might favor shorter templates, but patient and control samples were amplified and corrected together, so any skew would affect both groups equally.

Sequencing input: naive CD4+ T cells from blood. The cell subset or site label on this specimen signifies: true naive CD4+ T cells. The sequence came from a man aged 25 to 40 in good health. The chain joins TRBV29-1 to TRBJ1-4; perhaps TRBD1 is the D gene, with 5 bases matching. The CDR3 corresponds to CSVSRVSANEKLFF. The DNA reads TGCAGCGTGTCCAGGGTCTCAGCTAATGAAAAACTGTTTTTT.